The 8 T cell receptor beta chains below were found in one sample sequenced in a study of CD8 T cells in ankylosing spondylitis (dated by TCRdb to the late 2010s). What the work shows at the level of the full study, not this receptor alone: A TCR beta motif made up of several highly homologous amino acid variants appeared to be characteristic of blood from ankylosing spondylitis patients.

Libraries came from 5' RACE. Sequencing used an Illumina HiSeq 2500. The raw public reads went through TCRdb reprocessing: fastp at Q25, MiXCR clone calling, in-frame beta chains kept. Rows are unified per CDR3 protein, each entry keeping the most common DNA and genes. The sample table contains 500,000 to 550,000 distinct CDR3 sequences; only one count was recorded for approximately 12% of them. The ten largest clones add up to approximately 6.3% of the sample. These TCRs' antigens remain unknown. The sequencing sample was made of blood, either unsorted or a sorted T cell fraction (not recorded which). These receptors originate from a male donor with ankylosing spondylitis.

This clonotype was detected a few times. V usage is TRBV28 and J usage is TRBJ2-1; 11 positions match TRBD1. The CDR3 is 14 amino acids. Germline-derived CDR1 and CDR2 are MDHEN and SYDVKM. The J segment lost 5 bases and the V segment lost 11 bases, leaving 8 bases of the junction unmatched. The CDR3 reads CALTPGQGDNEQFF. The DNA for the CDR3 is TGTGCCCTAACTCCGGGACAGGGGGACAATGAGCAGTTCTTC. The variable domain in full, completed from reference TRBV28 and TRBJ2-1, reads DVKVTQSSRYLVKRTGEKVFLECVQDMDHENMFWYRQDPGLGLRLIYFSYDVKMKEKGDIPEGYSVSREKKERFSLILESASTNQTSMYLCALTPGQGDNEQFFGPGTRLTVL.

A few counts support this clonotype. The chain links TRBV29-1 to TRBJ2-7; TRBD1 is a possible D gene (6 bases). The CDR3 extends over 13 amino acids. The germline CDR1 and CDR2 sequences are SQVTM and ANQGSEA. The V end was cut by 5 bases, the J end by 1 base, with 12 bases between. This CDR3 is CSVTGRFSYEQYF. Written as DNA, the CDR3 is TGCAGCGTTACAGGGCGGTTTTCCTACGAGCAGTACTTC.

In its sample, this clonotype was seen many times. The CDR3 nucleotides are TGTGCCAGCAGCCTCCCAGCGCCGGGCAGGGACACCGGGGAGCTGTTTTTT. This codes for CASSLPAPGRDTGELFF. The gene calls are TRBV7-9 and TRBJ2-2; the D gene is possibly TRBD1 (5 bases). Germline values: CDR1 SEHNR, CDR2 FQNEAQ (reference sequence). Trimming stripped 5 bases from V and 3 bases from J, with 19 bases between. This CDR3 spans 17 amino acids.

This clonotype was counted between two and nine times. The CDR3 spells CASSSRLADWGDEQFF. CDR3 sequence (DNA): TGTGCCAGCAGCTCCAGACTAGCCGACTGGGGGGATGAGCAGTTCTTC. The chain carries TRBV11-2 and TRBJ2-1; TRBD2 matches at 7 bases. The CDR3 runs 16 residues. V was clipped by 4 bases and J by 8 bases; unmatched bases: 14. Germline V lookup: CDR1 SGHAT, CDR2 FQNNGV.

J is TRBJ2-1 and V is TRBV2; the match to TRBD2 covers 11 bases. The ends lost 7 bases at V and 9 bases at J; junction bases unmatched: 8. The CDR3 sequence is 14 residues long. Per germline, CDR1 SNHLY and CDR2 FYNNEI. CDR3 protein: CASMRSSGRSEQFF. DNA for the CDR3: TGTGCCAGCATGAGATCTAGCGGGAGGAGTGAGCAGTTCTTC. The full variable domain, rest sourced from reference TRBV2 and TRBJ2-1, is EPEVTQTPSHQVTQMGQEVILRCVPISNHLYFYWYRQILGQKVEFLVSFYNNEISEKSEIFDDQFSVERPDGSNFTLKIRSTKLEDSAMYFCASMRSSGRSEQFFGPGTRLTVL.

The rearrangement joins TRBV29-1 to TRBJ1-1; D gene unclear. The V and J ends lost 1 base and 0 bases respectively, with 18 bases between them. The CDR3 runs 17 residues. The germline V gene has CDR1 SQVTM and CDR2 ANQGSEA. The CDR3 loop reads CSVEGAWGDLMNTEAFF. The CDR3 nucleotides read TGCAGCGTTGAAGGTGCCTGGGGTGATCTCATGAACACTGAAGCTTTCTTT.

In DNA, the CDR3 is TGTGCTAGTGGTTTGGCCGGCTCCTACAATGAGCAGTTCTTC. Residues: CASGLAGSYNEQFF. The chain couples TRBV12-5 to TRBJ2-1; D is undetermined. CDR3 length: 14 residues. Deletions cut 1 base from V and 0 bases from J, with 4 bases between. Per the germline V gene, CDR1 is LGHNT and CDR2 is FRNRAP.

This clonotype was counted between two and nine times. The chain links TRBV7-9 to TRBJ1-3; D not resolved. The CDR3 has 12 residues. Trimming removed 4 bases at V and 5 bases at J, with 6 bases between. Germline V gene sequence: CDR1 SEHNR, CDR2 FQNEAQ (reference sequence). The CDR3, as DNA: TGTGCCAGCAGCTATGAGCGAAACACCATATATTTT. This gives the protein CASSYERNTIYF.